Detailed here is one TCR beta chain. Its matching antigen is unknown. In the authors' workflow: Filtering of immunoSEQ junctional sequences could not match full-length read filtering. The repertoire was sequenced with immunoSEQ multiplex PCR; TCRdb's copy has only in-frame clones and lacks some. V, J and clone size are taken as reported in that table, and D and trimming were inferred from the DNA itself. This sample has some 790,000 clones; around 77% occur once, and the top ten carry around 1.8%. The sample is drawn from a study of shared clonotypes between healthy human individuals. At the level of the study: CD4 naive cells filled three plates per donor, CD4 memory three, CD8 naive two and CD8 memory one.

Germline V gene data show CDR1 as SGHRS and CDR2 as YFSETQ. The germline V and J ends were trimmed by 4 bases and 6 bases, with 17 bases remaining between them. The CDR3 has 15 residues. General study results and limits: Blood was the sole source, and tissue repertoires probably differ. Sharing across four donors was highest in naive CD4 (approximately 5%) and lowest in memory CD8 (about 0.4%).

The rearrangement joins TRBV5-1 to TRBJ2-1; a weak D match, TRBD2 (6 bases). This sequence was found in a woman aged 25 to 45 in good health. Sequenced material: memory CD4+ T cells sorted from blood. Subset noted: CD45RA-negative fraction. Here the CDR3 reads CASSLRDGTFNEQFF. In nucleotides, the CDR3 is TGCGCCAGCAGCCTCCGGGACGGGACTTTCAATGAGCAGTTCTTC.